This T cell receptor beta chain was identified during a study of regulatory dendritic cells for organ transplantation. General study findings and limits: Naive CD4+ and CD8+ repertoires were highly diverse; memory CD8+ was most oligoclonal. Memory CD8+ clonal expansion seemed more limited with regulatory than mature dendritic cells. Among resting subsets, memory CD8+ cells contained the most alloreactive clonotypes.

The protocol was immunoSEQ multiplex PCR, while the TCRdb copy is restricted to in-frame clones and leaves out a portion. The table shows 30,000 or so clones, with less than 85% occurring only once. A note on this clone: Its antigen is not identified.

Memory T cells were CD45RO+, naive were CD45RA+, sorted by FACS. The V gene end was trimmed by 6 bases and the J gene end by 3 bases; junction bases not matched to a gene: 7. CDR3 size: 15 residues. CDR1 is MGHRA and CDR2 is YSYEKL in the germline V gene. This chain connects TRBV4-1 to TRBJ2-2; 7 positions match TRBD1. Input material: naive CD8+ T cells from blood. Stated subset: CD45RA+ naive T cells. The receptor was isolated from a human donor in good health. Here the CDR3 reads CASRERDSHTGELFF. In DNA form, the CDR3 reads TGCGCCAGCAGGGAACGGGACAGTCACACCGGGGAGCTGTTTTTT.